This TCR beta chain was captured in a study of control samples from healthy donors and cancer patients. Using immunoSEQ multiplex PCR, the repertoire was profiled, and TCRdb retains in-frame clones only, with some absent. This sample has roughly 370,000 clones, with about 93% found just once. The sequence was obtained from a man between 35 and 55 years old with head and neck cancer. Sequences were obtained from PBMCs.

In DNA form, the CDR3 reads TGTGCCAGCAGCTTAGATCTAGCAGGCAATGAGCAGTTCTTC. This encodes CASSLDLAGNEQFF. This sequence joins TRBV7-9 and TRBJ2-1; possible D gene TRBD2, 5 bases. CDR1 and CDR2 (germline): SEHNR, FQNEAQ (reference sequence). CDR3 length equals 14 residues. Trimming shortened V by 1 base and J by 6 bases, and 10 bases separated the two germline ends.